These 15 T cell receptor beta chains were all obtained from the same sample, sequenced in a study of early T cells in non-severe SARS-CoV-2 infection. TCRdb ran MiXCR on the 5' RACE reads and lists one entry per CDR3 protein. This table holds around 75,000 distinct CDR3 sequences, about 9% found once. Sequencing used whole blood. The source is an adult who was a healthcare worker with PCR-confirmed SARS-CoV-2 infection or an uninfected control (not recorded which).

This clonotype appeared many times. The V call is TRBV7-9, the J call TRBJ2-2; D not certain. The CDR3 contains 16 residues. V lost 1 base to trimming and J lost 0 bases, with 9 bases between them. Germline V lookup: CDR1 SEHNR, CDR2 FQNEAQ (reference sequence). CDR3 protein: CASSLGGLANTGELFF. The CDR3 DNA reads TGTGCCAGCAGCTTAGGCGGTCTAGCGAACACCGGGGAGCTGTTTTTT.

V is TRBV19 and J is TRBJ2-1; 7 bases map to TRBD2. The CDR3 consists of 14 residues. Per germline, CDR1 LNHDA and CDR2 SQIVND (reference sequence). The J segment lost 8 bases and the V segment lost 3 bases, leaving 7 bases of the junction unmatched. CDR3 nucleotides: TGTGCCAGTAGTATCCAAGCGGGGACGGATGAGCAGTTCTTC. It translates to CASSIQAGTDEQFF.

In this sample, this clonotype turned up a few times. This rearrangement joins TRBV18 to TRBJ1-2; 7 nucleotides align to TRBD1. V lost 6 bases, J lost 4 bases, and 14 bases stayed unmatched. Germline V gene lookup returns CDR1 KGHSH and CDR2 LQKENI. The CDR3 runs to 16 residues. In DNA form, the CDR3 reads TGTGCCAGCTCTCCGCCGCCGGACAGGAGATTCTATGGCTACACCTTC. Translated, it gives CASSPPPDRRFYGYTF.

The sample holds many counts of this clonotype. The rearrangement joins TRBV6-1 to TRBJ1-2; possibly TRBD1 for D (6 bases). The length of the CDR3 is 15 residues. V shed 4 bases and J shed 0 bases, with 12 bases lying between them. From germline, CDR1 is MNHNS and CDR2 SASEGT. DNA for the CDR3: TGTGCCAGCAGTGGATACAGGGAGGCTAACTATGGCTACACCTTC. It codes for CASSGYREANYGYTF.

This clonotype was seen many times. This rearrangement joins TRBV4-1 to TRBJ1-4; TRBD1 matches at 7 bases. With V trimmed by 4 bases and J by 0 bases, 5 bases remained unmatched. The CDR3 has 16 residues. CDR1 and CDR2 from the germline V gene are MGHRA and YSYEKL. As DNA, the CDR3 is TGCGCCAGCAGCCCGGGACAGCTTGCAACTAATGAAAAACTGTTTTTT. Encoded protein: CASSPGQLATNEKLFF.

This clonotype was seen repeatedly, ten times or more. This sequence joins TRBV20-1 and TRBJ2-1; no clear D. Germline V gene lookup returns CDR1 DFQATT and CDR2 SNEGSKA (reference sequence). The CDR3 loop spans 12 amino acids. Trimming left V 8 bases short and J 7 bases short, with 15 bases between. The CDR3 loop reads CSSLPAANEQFF. The CDR3 nucleotides are TGCAGTTCCCTTCCGGCCGCGAATGAGCAGTTCTTC.

As regards this clonotype: A much larger clone differs by one base, so this may be a read error. This chain links TRBV5-4 with TRBJ2-3; 13 nucleotides align to TRBD2. Looked up from germline, CDR1 is SGHNT and CDR2 is YYREEE (reference sequence). Trimming removed 4 bases from V and 2 bases from J; junction bases left unmatched: 4. CDR3 length equals 16 residues. CDR3 sequence: CASSPGTSGTTDTQYF. The CDR3 coding sequence is TGTGCCAGCAGCCCCGGGACTAGCGGGACCACAGATACGCAGTATTTT. The full variable domain, its missing parts supplied by reference TRBV5-4 and TRBJ2-3, is ETGVTQSPTHLIKTRGQQVTLRCSSQSGHNTVSWYQQALGQGPQFIFQYYREEENGRGNFPPRFSGLQFPNYSSELNVNALELDDSALYLCASSPGTSGTTDTQYFGPGTRLTVL.

This clonotype has only a few counts. The J gene is TRBJ2-1, the V gene TRBV7-9; 11 bases are a match to TRBD2. The V gene end was trimmed by 5 bases and the J gene end by 0 bases; junction bases not matched to a gene: 3. The CDR3 runs to 16 residues. From germline, CDR1 is SEHNR and CDR2 FQNEAQ (reference sequence). CDR3 DNA: TGTGCCAGCAGCAGGGGACTAGCGGTCTCCTACAATGAGCAGTTCTTC. This gives the protein CASSRGLAVSYNEQFF.

This clonotype was counted at least ten times. The genes are TRBV6-2 or TRBV6-3 and TRBJ2-2, with D maybe TRBD1 (5 bases). CDR3 length equals 13 residues. The germline V and J ends were trimmed by 6 bases and 7 bases, with 12 bases remaining between them. Germline lookup yields CDR1 MNHEY and CDR2 SVGEGT. DNA for the CDR3: TGTGCCAGCAGACTTTCGCAGGGCGGGGAGCTGTTTTTT. This gives the protein CASRLSQGGELFF.

This clonotype has a handful of counts. This rearrangement joins TRBV27 to TRBJ2-1; the match to TRBD2 covers 10 bases. CDR3 length: 16 amino acids. Germline V gene lookup returns CDR1 MNHEY and CDR2 SMNVEV (reference sequence). Trimming took 8 bases from V and 5 from J; bases not matched to a gene: 12. The CDR3 region is CASGLSGLAGDNEQFF. Written as DNA, the CDR3 is TGTGCCAGCGGCTTATCGGGGCTAGCGGGAGACAATGAGCAGTTCTTC.

The table lists this clonotype with many counts. The rearrangement links TRBV13 to TRBJ2-7; 8 bases map to TRBD1. Germline CDR1 is PRHDT and CDR2 is FYEKMQ (reference sequence). The ends lost 5 bases at V and 3 bases at J; junction bases unmatched: 9. The CDR3 is 15 amino acids. CDR3 in DNA: TGTGCCAGCAGCCCTGGGACAGGTTTGGGCTACGAGCAGTACTTC. Translation gives CASSPGTGLGYEQYF.

This clonotype was counted many times. V usage is TRBV6-6 and J usage is TRBJ1-6; 7 bases agree with TRBD1. The germline CDR1 and CDR2 sequences are MNHNY and SVGAGI (reference sequence). The CDR3 runs 15 residues. V was pared by 2 bases and J by 7 bases, with 5 bases of the junction left unmatched. For the CDR3, the DNA is TGTGCCAGCAGTTACGTGGACAGGAGCAATTCACCCCTCCACTTT. It specifies CASSYVDRSNSPLHF.

This clonotype turned up a few times. The chain employs TRBV5-1 and TRBJ2-2; 7 nucleotides align to TRBD2. The CDR3 runs to 16 residues. Germline trimming cut 3 bases from V and 6 bases from J; bases unmatched to any gene: 11. Germline-derived CDR1 and CDR2 are SGHRS and YFSETQ. The CDR3 reads CASSSRLGGTSGELFF. In DNA, the CDR3 is TGCGCCAGCAGCTCCCGTTTGGGGGGGACCTCCGGGGAGCTGTTTTTT.

This clonotype has a handful of counts. CDR3 bases: TGCGCCAGCAGCCAGAGGACTAGCGGGAGGGCAGATACGCAGTATTTT. This gives the protein CASSQRTSGRADTQYF. The gene calls are TRBV5-1 and TRBJ2-3, with TRBD2 matching over 15 bases. The CDR3 spans 16 residues. CDR1 is SGHRS, CDR2 YFSETQ, per germline. V shed 4 bases and J 4 bases; nucleotides not matched to a gene: 4.

This clonotype was seen a single time. Just one base apart from a much larger clone, this may be a read error. DNA for the CDR3: TGTGCCAGCAGCCCCGGGACAGGTGGTGAGACCCTGTACTTC. This translates into CASSPGTGGETLYF. V usage is TRBV7-9 and J usage is TRBJ2-5, with 8 positions matching TRBD1. CDR1 SEHNR and CDR2 FQNEAQ come from the germline V gene (reference sequence). The length of the CDR3 is 14 residues.